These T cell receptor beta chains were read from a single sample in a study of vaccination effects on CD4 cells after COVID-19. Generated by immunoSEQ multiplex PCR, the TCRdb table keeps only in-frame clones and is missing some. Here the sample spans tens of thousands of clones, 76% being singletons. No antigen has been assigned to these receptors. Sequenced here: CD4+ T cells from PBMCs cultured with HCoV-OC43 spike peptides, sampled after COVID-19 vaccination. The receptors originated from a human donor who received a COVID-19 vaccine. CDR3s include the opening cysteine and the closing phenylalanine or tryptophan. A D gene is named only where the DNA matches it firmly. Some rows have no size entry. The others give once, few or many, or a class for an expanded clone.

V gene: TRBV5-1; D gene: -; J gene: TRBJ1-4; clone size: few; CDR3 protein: CASRYSNEKLFF; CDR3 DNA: TGCGCCAGCAGGTATTCTAATGAAAAACTGTTTTTT
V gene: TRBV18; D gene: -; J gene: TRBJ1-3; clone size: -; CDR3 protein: CASSSGGSGNTIYF; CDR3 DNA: TGTGCCAGCTCTTCCGGAGGGTCTGGAAACACCATATATTTT
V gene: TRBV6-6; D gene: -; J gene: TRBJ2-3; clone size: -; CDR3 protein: CASSPGQYTQYF; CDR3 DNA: TGTGCCAGCAGCCCCGGACAGTATACGCAGTATTTT
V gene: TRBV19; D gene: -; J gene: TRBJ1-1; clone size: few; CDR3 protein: CASSRRSNTEAFF; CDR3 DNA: TGTGCCAGTAGTCGCAGGTCAAACACTGAAGCTTTCTTT
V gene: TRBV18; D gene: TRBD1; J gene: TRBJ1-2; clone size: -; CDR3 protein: CASSPATGAQIDYGYTF; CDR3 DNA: TGTGCCAGCTCACCGGCGACAGGGGCTCAGATCGACTATGGCTACACCTTC
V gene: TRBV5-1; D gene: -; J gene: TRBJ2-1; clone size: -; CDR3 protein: CASSLTVPYNEQFF; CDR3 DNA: TGCGCCAGCAGCTTGACGGTCCCCTACAATGAGCAGTTCTTC
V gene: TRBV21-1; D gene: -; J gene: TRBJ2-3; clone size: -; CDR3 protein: CASSKRAAGGATDTQYF; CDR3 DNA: TGTGCCAGCAGCAAGAGGGCAGCGGGGGGGGCCACAGATACGCAGTATTTT
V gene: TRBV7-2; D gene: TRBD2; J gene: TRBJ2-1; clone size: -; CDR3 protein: CASSRTSGGFYNEQFF; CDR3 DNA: TGTGCCAGCAGCCGGACTAGCGGGGGCTTCTACAATGAGCAGTTCTTC
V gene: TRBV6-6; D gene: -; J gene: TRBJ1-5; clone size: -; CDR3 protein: CASSSSALNQPQHF; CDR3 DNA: -
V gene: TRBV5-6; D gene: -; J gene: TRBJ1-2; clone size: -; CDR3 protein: CASSLTGPSTGYTF; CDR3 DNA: TGTGCCAGCAGCTTGACAGGGCCGAGTACTGGCTACACCTTC
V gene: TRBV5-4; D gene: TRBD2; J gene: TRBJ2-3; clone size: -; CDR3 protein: CASSLFGGGGATDTQYF; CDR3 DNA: TGTGCCAGCAGCTTGTTCGGCGGCGGGGGGGCCACAGATACGCAGTATTTT
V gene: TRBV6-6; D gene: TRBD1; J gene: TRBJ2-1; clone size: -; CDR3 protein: CASSGQGINEQFF; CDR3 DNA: TGTGCCAGCAGTGGACAGGGTATCAATGAGCAGTTCTTC
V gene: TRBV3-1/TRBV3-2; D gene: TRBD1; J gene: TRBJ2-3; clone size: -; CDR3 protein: CASSQDGTASSTDTQYF; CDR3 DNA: TGTGCCAGCAGCCAAGATGGGACAGCGTCTAGCACAGATACGCAGTATTTT
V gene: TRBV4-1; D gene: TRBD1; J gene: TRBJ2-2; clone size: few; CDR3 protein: CASSQPLRTGIGELFF; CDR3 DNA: TGCGCCAGCAGCCAACCCCTCAGGACAGGGATCGGGGAGCTGTTTTTT
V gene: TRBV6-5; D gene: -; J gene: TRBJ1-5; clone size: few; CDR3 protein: CASSWGLNQPQHF; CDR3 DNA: TGTGCCAGCAGTTGGGGACTTAATCAGCCCCAGCATTTT
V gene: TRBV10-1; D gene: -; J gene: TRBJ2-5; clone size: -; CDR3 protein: CASSESPTRPGTQYF; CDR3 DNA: TGCGCCAGCAGTGAAAGCCCCACTCGACCAGGGACCCAGTACTTC
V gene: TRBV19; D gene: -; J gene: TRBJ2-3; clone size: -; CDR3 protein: CASSGRNSTDTQYF; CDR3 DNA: TGTGCCAGTAGTGGCAGGAATAGCACAGATACGCAGTATTTT
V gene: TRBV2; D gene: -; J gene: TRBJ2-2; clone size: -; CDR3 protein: CASRATGLSSGELFF; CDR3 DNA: TGTGCCAGCAGGGCAACAGGGCTGAGTAGTGGGGAGCTGTTTTTT
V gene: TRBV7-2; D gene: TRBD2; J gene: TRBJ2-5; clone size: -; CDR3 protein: CASSATSTPETQYF; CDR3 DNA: TGTGCCAGCAGCGCGACTAGCACCCCAGAGACCCAGTACTTC
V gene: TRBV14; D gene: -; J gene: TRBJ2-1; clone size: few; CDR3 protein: CASSQEQGLGGYYNEQFF; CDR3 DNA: TGTGCCAGCAGCCAAGAGCAAGGGCTCGGGGGATACTACAATGAGCAGTTCTTC
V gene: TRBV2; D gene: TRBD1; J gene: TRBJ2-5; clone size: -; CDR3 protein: CASSGDRVETQYF; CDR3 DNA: TGTGCCAGCAGTGGGGACAGGGTGGAGACCCAGTACTTC
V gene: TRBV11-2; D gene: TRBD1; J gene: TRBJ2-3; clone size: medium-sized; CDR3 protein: CASSLLSGQGPADTQYF; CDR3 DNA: TGTGCCAGCAGCTTGCTATCGGGACAGGGGCCCGCAGATACGCAGTATTTT
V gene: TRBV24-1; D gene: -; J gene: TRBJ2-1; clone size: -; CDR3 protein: CATSAGGLLSYNEQFF; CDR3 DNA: TGTGCCACCAGTGCTGGAGGACTGCTCTCCTACAATGAGCAGTTCTTC
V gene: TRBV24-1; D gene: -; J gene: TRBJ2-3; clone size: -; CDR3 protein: CATSDPPKGADTQYF; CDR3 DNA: TGTGCCACCAGTGATCCCCCGAAGGGGGCAGATACGCAGTATTTT
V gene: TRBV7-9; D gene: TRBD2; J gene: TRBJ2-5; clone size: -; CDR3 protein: CASSLDPRPGLAEETQYF; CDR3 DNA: TGTGCCAGCAGCTTAGACCCCCGACCGGGACTAGCGGAAGAGACCCAGTACTTC
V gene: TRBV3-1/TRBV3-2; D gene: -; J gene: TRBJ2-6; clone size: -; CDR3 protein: CASSPDLTGANVLTF; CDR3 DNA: TGTGCCAGCAGCCCGGACCTAACTGGGGCCAACGTCCTGACTTTC
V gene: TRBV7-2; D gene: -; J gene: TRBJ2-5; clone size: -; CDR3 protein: CASSLYQYQETQYF; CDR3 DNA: TGTGCCAGCAGCTTATATCAGTACCAAGAGACCCAGTACTTC
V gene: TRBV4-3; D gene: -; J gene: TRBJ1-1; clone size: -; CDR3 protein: CASSQDPRNTEAFF; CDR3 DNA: TGCGCCAGCAGCCAAGATCCACGGAACACTGAAGCTTTCTTT
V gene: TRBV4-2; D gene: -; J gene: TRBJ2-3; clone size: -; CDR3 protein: CASSRTRQEGTDTQYF; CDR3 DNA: TGTGCCAGCAGCCGCACCCGGCAGGAGGGCACAGATACGCAGTATTTT
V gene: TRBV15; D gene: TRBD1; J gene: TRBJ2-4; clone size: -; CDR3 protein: CATSRKTGVNIQYF; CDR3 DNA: TGTGCCACCAGCCGTAAGACAGGGGTGAACATTCAGTACTTC
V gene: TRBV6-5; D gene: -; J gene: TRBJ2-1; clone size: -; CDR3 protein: CASSYFHGSSYNEQFF; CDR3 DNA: TGTGCCAGCAGTTATTTTCATGGTAGCTCCTACAATGAGCAGTTCTTC
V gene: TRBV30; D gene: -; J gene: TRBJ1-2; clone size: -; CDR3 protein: CAWSSGGVYGYTF; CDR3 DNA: TGTGCCTGGAGCTCGGGGGGCGTGTATGGCTACACCTTC
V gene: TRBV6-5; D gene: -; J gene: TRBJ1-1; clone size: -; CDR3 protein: CASTPGRGNTEAFF; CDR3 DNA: TGTGCCAGCACCCCGGGACGGGGAAACACTGAAGCTTTCTTT
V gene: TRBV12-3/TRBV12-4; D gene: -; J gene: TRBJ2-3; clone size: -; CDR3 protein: CASSQGGTDTQYF; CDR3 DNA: TGTGCCAGCTCGCAGGGGGGAACAGATACGCAGTATTTT
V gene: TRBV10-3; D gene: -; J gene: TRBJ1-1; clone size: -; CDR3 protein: CAISDPSRGTAFF; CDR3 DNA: TGTGCCATCAGTGACCCCTCACGGGGAACGGCTTTCTTT
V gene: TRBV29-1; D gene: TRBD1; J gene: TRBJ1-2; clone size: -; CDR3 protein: CSVDRAADYGYTF; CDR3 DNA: TGCAGCGTGGACAGGGCGGCGGACTATGGCTACACCTTC
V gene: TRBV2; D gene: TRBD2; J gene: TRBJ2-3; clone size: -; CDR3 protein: CASNVAGGPTDTQYF; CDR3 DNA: TGTGCCAGCAACGTAGCGGGGGGGCCCACAGATACGCAGTATTTT
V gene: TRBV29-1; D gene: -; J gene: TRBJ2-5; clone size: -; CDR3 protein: CSAERQETQYF; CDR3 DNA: TGCAGCGCCGAACGGCAAGAGACCCAGTACTTC
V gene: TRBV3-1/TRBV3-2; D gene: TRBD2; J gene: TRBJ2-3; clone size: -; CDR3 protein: CASSQMTSGLTSTDTQYF; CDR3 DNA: TGTGCCAGCAGCCAAATGACTAGCGGCCTAACTAGCACAGATACGCAGTATTTT
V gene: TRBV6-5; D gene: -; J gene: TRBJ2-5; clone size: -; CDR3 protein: CASSYASSSKETQYF; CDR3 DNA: TGTGCCAGCAGTTACGCATCCTCTTCCAAAGAGACCCAGTACTTC
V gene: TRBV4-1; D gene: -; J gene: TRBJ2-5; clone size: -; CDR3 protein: CASSHGQPEIPETQYF; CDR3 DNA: TGCGCCAGCAGCCACGGACAGCCAGAGATACCAGAGACCCAGTACTTC
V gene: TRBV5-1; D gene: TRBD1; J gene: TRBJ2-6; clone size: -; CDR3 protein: CASSSETGKFRGANVLTF; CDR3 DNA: TGCGCCAGCAGCTCGGAGACAGGGAAGTTTCGTGGGGCCAACGTCCTGACTTTC
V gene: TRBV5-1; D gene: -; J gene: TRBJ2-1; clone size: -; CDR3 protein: CASTPSEYNEQFF; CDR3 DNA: TGCGCCAGCACCCCCTCGGAATACAATGAGCAGTTCTTC
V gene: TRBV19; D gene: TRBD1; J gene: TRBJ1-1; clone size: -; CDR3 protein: CASSRQGAGTEAFF; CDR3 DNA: TGTGCCAGTAGCCGACAGGGGGCTGGTACTGAAGCTTTCTTT
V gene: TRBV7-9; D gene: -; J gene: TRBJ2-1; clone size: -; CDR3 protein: CASSLVGDQFF; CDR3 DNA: TGTGCCAGCAGCTTAGTCGGGGACCAGTTCTTC
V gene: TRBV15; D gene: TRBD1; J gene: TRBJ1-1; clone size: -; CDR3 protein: CATSRDRVAPEAFF; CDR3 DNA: TGTGCCACCAGCCGAGACAGGGTGGCCCCTGAAGCTTTCTTT
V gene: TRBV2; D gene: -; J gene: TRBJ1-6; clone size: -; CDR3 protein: CASSEGWNSPLHF; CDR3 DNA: TGTGCCAGCAGTGAAGGGTGGAATTCACCCCTCCACTTT
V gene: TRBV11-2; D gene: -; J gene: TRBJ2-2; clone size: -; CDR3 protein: CASSSPRRQAGELFF; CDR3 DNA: TGTGCCAGCAGCTCACCTCGACGGCAGGCCGGGGAGCTGTTTTTT
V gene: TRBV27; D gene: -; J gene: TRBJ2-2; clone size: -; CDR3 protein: CASSLLHWRGTGELFF; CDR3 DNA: TGTGCCAGCAGTTTATTACACTGGAGGGGCACCGGGGAGCTGTTTTTT
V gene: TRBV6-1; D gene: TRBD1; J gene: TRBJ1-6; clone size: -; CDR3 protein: CASSETGVYSPLHF; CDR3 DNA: TGTGCCAGCAGTGAGACAGGGGTTTATTCACCCCTCCACTTT
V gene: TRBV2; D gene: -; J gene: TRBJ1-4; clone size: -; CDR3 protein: CASTPITNEKLFF; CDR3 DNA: TGTGCCAGCACACCGATCACTAATGAAAAACTGTTTTTT
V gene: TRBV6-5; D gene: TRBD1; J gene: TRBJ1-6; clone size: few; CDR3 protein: CASATGGFGSPLHF; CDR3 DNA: TGTGCCAGCGCTACAGGGGGCTTTGGCTCACCCCTCCACTTT
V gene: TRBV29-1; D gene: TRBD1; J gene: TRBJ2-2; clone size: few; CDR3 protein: CSGGRGQGNTGELFF; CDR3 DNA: TGCAGCGGGGGGAGGGGACAGGGTAACACCGGGGAGCTGTTTTTT
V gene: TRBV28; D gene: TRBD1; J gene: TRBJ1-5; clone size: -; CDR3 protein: CASSLTGTGNYQPQHF; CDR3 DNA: TGTGCCAGCAGTCTTACCGGGACAGGGAACTATCAGCCCCAGCATTTT
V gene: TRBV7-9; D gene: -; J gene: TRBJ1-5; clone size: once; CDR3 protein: CASSLSGTSNQPQHF; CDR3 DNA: TGTGCCAGCAGCTTATCTGGCACCAGCAATCAGCCCCAGCATTTT